The 21 T cell receptor beta chains listed next were all sequenced from one sample in a study of CD8+CD57+ T cells in acquired aplastic anemia. The TCR beta profiling, which covered VDJ combination and CDR3 sequence, was carried out using genomic DNA as the template. Each CDR3 protein is one row after TCRdb ran MiXCR on the reads. The repertoire holds 190,000 or so distinct CDR3 sequences, with roughly half as singletons. The authors sequenced patients whose flow cytometry had shown CD8+CD57+ cell expansion. The sequenced sample consisted of sorted CD4+, CD8+, or CD8+CD57+ T cells (not recorded which) from PBMCs. The receptors stem from a human donor with aplastic anemia.

This clonotype was picked up many times. The chain is built from TRBV12-3 or TRBV12-4 and TRBJ2-3; D possibly matches TRBD1 or TRBD2 (5 bases each). The germline V and J ends were trimmed by 5 bases and 4 bases, with 16 bases remaining between them. CDR3 size: 15 residues. The CDR3 sequence: CASSMGTAGPDTQYF. The CDR3 bases are TGTGCCAGCAGTATGGGGACCGCGGGCCCAGATACGCAGTATTTT.

This clonotype came up many times. The J gene is TRBJ2-7, the V gene TRBV7-2; TRBD1 is a possible D gene (5 bases). The length of the CDR3 is 15 residues. Germline V lookup: CDR1 SGHTA, CDR2 FQGNSA. V gave up 6 bases and J gave up 4 bases, with 19 bases separating them. CDR3 sequence (DNA): TGTGCCAGCAGATGGGCGACAGACACTTATTACGAGCAGTACTTC. This translates into CASRWATDTYYEQYF.

The V call is TRBV7-2, the J call TRBJ1-4; the D gene is possibly TRBD1 (5 bases). The germline V and J ends were trimmed by 5 bases and 7 bases, with 17 bases remaining between them. The CDR3 consists of 15 residues. Germline V CDR1 and CDR2: SGHTA, FQGNSA. The CDR3 region is CASSPEGSRLEKLFF. The CDR3 region has the DNA TGTGCCAGCAGCCCTGAGGGGAGTCGACTTGAAAAACTGTTTTTT.

This clonotype was recorded many times. This chain uses TRBV19 with TRBJ1-2, with D perhaps matching TRBD1 (5 bases). Germline values: CDR1 LNHDA, CDR2 SQIVND (reference sequence). V lost 3 bases and J 2 bases, leaving 10 bases between the germline ends. The CDR3 loop spans 14 amino acids. CDR3 protein: CASSIVRGNYGYTF. The CDR3 nucleotides read TGTGCCAGTAGTATCGTGCGGGGGAACTATGGCTACACCTTC.

This clonotype was recorded many times. The rearrangement links TRBV5-4 to TRBJ1-6; 7 positions match TRBD1. The CDR3 covers 15 residues. V lost 5 bases, J lost 4 bases, and 6 bases stayed unmatched. CDR1 is SGHNT, CDR2 YYREEE, per germline (reference sequence). The CDR3 DNA reads TGTGCCAGCAGGCTGGGACAGACATATAATTCACCCCTCCACTTT. This codes for CASRLGQTYNSPLHF.

There are a few counts of this clonotype. It is unclear where the CDR3 begins or ends on the DNA, so no DNA is shown, and the CDR3 is as TCRdb lists it. The V call is TRBV2, the J call TRBJ2-3; TRBD1 reflects the table's D call only, with no check against the DNA. The V gene's germline CDR1 is SNHLY and CDR2 FYNNEI. With termini counted, the CDR3 has 15 amino acids. The CDR3 here is CASSFRGRRTDTQYF.

The chain carries TRBV29-1 and TRBJ2-7; 7 nucleotides line up with TRBD2. V trimming: 2 bases; J trimming: 3 bases; junction bases outside the gene matches: 4. Germline-derived CDR1 and CDR2 are SQVTM and ANQGSEA. The CDR3 runs to 13 residues. The CDR3 region has the DNA TGCAGCGTTGAACTAGCGGTTAACTACGAGCAGTACTTC. Residues: CSVELAVNYEQYF.

Notes on this clonotype: Since a much larger clone is just one base distant, this may be a read error. V is TRBV20-1 and J is TRBJ1-2; no firm D call. Germline CDR1 DFQATT, CDR2 SNEGSKA (reference sequence). CDR3 length: 13 residues. Trimming left V 3 bases short and J 8 bases short, with 16 bases between. The CDR3 region has the DNA TGCAGTGCTAGCGGTATCGAGTTTGGAGGCTACACCTTC. Encoded protein: CSASGIEFGGYTF.

The V and J genes are TRBV25-1 and TRBJ2-6; D might be TRBD1 (6 bases). The CDR3 covers 17 residues. Germline V gene sequence: CDR1 MGHDK, CDR2 SYGVNS. Trimming shortened V by 1 base and J by 2 bases, and 12 bases separated the two germline ends. CDR3 protein: CASSELDSFPGANVLTF. CDR3 DNA sequence: TGTGCCAGCAGTGAATTGGACAGTTTCCCTGGGGCCAACGTCCTGACTTTC.

V and J are TRBV12-3 or TRBV12-4 and TRBJ2-1; no firm D call. CDR3 length: 15 amino acids. Trimming pared 4 bases from V and 6 bases from J, leaving 16 bases between. The CDR3 loop is CASSSLDRTPNEQFF. In DNA, the CDR3 is TGTGCCAGCAGTTCCCTCGATAGGACCCCCAATGAGCAGTTCTTC.

This chain connects TRBV24-1 to TRBJ2-3; no clear D gene. Germline V CDR1 and CDR2: KGHDR, SFDVKD. The CDR3 covers 12 residues. The V end lost 9 bases, the J end lost 0 bases, and 6 bases lay between the germline ends. CDR3 loop: CATAASTDTQYF. The CDR3 region has the DNA TGTGCCACCGCGGCTAGCACAGATACGCAGTATTTT.

This clonotype was recorded many times. The chain employs TRBV6-1 and TRBJ2-7; 10 bases are a match to TRBD2. Germline V gene data show CDR1 as MNHNS and CDR2 as SASEGT. The CDR3 length is 16 residues. The ends lost 4 bases at V and 3 bases at J; junction bases unmatched: 9. Here the CDR3 DNA reads TGTGCCAGCAGTGTCAGCCTAGCGGGGGAAATCTACGAGCAGTACTTC. Its protein is CASSVSLAGEIYEQYF.

V usage is TRBV20-1 and J usage is TRBJ2-7; D unresolved. Germline values: CDR1 DFQATT, CDR2 SNEGSKA (reference sequence). V shed 0 bases and J shed 3 bases, with 6 bases lying between them. This CDR3 spans 12 amino acids. CDR3 region: CSARDAVYEQYF. In nucleotides, the CDR3 is TGCAGTGCTAGAGACGCAGTCTACGAGCAGTACTTC.

The chain links TRBV28 to TRBJ2-6, with D maybe TRBD1 (6 bases). Germline values: CDR1 MDHEN, CDR2 SYDVKM. Trimming shortened V by 3 bases and J by 2 bases, and 11 bases separated the two germline ends. The CDR3 covers 16 residues. CDR3 coding DNA: TGTGCCAGCAGTTTGGTGGGGGCGCCTGGGGCCAACGTCCTGACTTTC. Translation: CASSLVGAPGANVLTF.

This clonotype occurred a few times. The gene calls are TRBV4-2 and TRBJ2-5; D is tentatively TRBD1 or TRBD2 (5 bases each). Germline V gives CDR1 LGHNA, CDR2 YNFKEQ. The CDR3 is made up of 15 amino acids. Trimming left V 0 bases short and J 1 base short, with 9 bases between. In DNA, the CDR3 is TGTGCCAGCAGCCAAGATCTTGGGGGCCAAGAGACCCAGTACTTC. This encodes CASSQDLGGQETQYF.

This clonotype has a count of ten or more. The CDR3 protein is CASSGGTASNEQFF. CDR3 coding DNA: TGCGCCAGCAGCGGAGGGACAGCCTCCAATGAGCAGTTCTTC. The chain uses TRBV5-1 and TRBJ2-1, with D possibly TRBD1 on 7 matching bases. Germline assignment: CDR1 SGHRS and CDR2 YFSETQ. Trimming removed 4 bases from V and 6 bases from J, with 14 bases in between. The length of the CDR3 is 14 residues. The variable domain in full, completed from reference TRBV5-1 and TRBJ2-1, reads KAGVTQTPRYLIKTRGQQVTLSCSPISGHRSVSWYQQTPGQGLQFLFEYFSETQRNKGNFPGRFSGRQFSNSRSEMNVSTLELGDSALYLCASSGGTASNEQFFGPGTRLTVL.

The genes are TRBV20-1 and TRBJ2-5; 8 nucleotides align to TRBD1. There are 14 residues in the CDR3. V shed 3 bases, J shed 7 bases, and the junction held 10 bases outside the gene matches. CDR1 and CDR2 from the germline V gene are DFQATT and SNEGSKA (reference sequence). The CDR3 loop reads CSARRQGTGGTQYF. CDR3 sequence (DNA): TGCAGTGCTAGGAGACAGGGGACGGGCGGGACCCAGTACTTC.

This clonotype showed up just a few times. This chain uses TRBV7-9 with TRBJ1-1; D is undetermined. Germline-derived CDR1 and CDR2 are SEHNR and FQNEAQ (reference sequence). Trimming cost V 7 bases and J 3 bases, with 9 bases left between them. The CDR3 is 12 residues long. CDR3 in amino acids: CASIRTYTEAFF. The CDR3 nucleotides read TGTGCCAGCATCAGAACCTACACTGAAGCTTTCTTT.

The CDR3 DNA is TGTGCCAGCAGCTTAGAAGGGACAGGCTACGAAGCTTTCTTT. Its protein product is CASSLEGTGYEAFF. The chain employs TRBV25-1 and TRBJ1-1; the match to TRBD1 covers 8 bases. The trim removed 6 bases at V and 8 bases at J, leaving 11 bases unmatched. The germline CDR1 and CDR2 sequences are MGHDK and SYGVNS. This CDR3 has 14 residues.

This clonotype was observed at least ten times. The chain combines TRBV5-1 with TRBJ1-2; D is undetermined. Germline lookup yields CDR1 SGHRS and CDR2 YFSETQ. V shed 6 bases and J shed 4 bases, with 16 bases lying between them. This CDR3 contains 14 residues. CDR3 sequence (DNA): TGCGCCAGCACACGTGAGGGTCAAGGCTATGGCTACACCTTC. It codes for CASTREGQGYGYTF.

This clonotype has at least ten counts. The chain links TRBV29-1 to TRBJ2-2; 7 nucleotides line up with TRBD1. In germline, CDR1 is SQVTM, CDR2 ANQGSEA. The CDR3 is 15 amino acids. V lost 4 bases and J lost 2; bases outside the gene matches: 7. The CDR3 spells CSVVVGTANTGELFF. The CDR3 DNA reads as TGCAGCGTTGTGGTGGGGACAGCAAACACCGGGGAGCTGTTTTTT.